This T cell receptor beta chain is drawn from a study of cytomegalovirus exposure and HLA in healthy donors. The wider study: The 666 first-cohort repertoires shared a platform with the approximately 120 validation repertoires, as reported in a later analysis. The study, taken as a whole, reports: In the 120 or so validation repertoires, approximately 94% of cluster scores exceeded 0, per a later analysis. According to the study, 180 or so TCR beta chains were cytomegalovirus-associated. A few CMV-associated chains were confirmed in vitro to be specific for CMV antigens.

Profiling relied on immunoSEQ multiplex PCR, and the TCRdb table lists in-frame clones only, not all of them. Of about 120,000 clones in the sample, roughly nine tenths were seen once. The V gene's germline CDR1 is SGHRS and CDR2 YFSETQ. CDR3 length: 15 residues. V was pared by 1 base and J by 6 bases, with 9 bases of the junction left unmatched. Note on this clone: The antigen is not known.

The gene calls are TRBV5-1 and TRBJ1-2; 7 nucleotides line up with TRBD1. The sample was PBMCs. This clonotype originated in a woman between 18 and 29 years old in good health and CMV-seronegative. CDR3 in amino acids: CASSLQPTGMNGYTF. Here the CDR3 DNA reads TGCGCCAGCAGCTTGCAGCCGACAGGGATGAATGGCTACACCTTC.